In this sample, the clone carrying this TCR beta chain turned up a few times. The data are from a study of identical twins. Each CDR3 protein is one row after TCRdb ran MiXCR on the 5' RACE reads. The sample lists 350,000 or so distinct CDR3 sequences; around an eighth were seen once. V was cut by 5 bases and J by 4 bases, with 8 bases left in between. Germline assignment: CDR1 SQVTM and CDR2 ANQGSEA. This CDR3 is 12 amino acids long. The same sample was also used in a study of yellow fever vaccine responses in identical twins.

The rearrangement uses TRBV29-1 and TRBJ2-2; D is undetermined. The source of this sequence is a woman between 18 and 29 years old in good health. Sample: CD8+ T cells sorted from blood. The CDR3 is CSVFRATGELFF. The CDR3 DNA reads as TGCAGCGTTTTCAGAGCCACCGGGGAGCTGTTTTTT.